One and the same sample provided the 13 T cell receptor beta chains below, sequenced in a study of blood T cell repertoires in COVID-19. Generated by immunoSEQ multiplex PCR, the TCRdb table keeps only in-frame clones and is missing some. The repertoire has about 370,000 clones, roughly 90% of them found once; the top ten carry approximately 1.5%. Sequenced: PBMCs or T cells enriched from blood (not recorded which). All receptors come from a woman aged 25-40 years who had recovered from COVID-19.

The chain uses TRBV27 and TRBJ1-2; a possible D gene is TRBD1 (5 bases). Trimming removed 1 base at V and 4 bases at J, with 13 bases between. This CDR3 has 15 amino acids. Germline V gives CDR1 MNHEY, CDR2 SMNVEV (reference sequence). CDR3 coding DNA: TGTGCCAGCAGTTTATGGGGGGTAGATGGCTATGGCTACACCTTC. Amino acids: CASSLWGVDGYGYTF.

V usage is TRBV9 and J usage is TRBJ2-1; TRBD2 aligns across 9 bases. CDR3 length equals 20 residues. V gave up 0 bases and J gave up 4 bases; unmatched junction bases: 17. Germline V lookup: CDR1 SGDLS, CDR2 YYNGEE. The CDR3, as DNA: TGTGCCAGCAGCGTAGATAGCCGTAGCGGGGGCCTCAATCTATACAATGAGCAGTTCTTC. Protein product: CASSVDSRSGGLNLYNEQFF.

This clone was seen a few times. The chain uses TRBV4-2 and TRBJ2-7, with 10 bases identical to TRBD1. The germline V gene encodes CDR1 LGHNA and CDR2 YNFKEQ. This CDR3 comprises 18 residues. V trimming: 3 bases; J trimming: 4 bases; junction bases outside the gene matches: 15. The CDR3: CASSHGPQRQGASYEQYF. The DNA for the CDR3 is TGTGCCAGCAGCCATGGACCCCAAAGACAGGGGGCGTCATACGAGCAGTACTTC.

For the CDR3, the DNA is TGTGCCAGCAGCCTATGGCCCCAGGGGCTGGGGGATACGCAGTATTTT. This sequence encodes CASSLWPQGLGDTQYF. This chain joins TRBV9 and TRBJ2-3; TRBD1 might be the D (6 bases). The V gene's germline CDR1 is SGDLS and CDR2 YYNGEE. The CDR3 runs 16 residues. Trimming removed 4 bases at V and 6 bases at J, with 21 bases between.

The CDR3 protein is CALHSGTGNNEQFF. CDR3 nucleotides: TGTGCCCTGCACAGTGGGACAGGGAACAATGAGCAGTTCTTC. V and J are TRBV14 and TRBJ2-1; 9 nucleotides match TRBD1. Germline loops: CDR1 SGHDN, CDR2 FVKESK. J was trimmed by 5 bases and V by 11 bases; bases with no gene match: 10. The CDR3 length is 14 residues.

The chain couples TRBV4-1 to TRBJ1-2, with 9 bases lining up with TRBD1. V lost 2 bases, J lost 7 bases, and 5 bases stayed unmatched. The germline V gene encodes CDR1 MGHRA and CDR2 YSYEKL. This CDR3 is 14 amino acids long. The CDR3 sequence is CASSQRDRAGGYTF. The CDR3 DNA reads TGCGCCAGCAGCCAACGGGACAGGGCTGGTGGCTACACCTTC.

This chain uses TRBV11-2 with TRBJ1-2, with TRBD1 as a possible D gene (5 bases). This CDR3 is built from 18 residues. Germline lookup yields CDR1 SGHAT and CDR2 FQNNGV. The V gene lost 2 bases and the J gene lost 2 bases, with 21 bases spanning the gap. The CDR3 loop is CASSLNSKPGLINYGYTF. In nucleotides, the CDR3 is TGTGCCAGCAGCTTAAATTCCAAACCGGGACTGATAAACTATGGCTACACCTTC.

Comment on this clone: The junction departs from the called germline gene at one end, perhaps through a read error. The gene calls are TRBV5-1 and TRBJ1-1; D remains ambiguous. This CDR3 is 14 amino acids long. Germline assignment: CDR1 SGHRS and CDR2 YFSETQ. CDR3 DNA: TGCGCCAGCAGCTTCGAACGGCTGAACACTAAAGCTTTCTTT. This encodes CASSFERLNTKAFF.

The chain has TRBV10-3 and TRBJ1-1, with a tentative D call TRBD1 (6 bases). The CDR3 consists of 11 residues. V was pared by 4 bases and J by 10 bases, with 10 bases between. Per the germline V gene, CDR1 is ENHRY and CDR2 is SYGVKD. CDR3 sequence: CAISGGGPAFF. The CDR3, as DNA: TGTGCCATCAGTGGCGGGGGGCCAGCTTTCTTT.

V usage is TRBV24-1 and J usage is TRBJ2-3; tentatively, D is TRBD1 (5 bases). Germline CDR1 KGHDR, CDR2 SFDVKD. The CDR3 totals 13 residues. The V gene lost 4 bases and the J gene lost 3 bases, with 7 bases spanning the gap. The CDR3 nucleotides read TGTGCCACCAGTGACCCAGGGACAGATACGCAGTATTTT. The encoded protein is CATSDPGTDTQYF.

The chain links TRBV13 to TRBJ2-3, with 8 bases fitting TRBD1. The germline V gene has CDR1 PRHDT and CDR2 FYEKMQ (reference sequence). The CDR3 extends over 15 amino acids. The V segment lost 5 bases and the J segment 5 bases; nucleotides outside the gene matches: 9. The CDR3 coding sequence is TGTGCCAGCAGCCAGGGGGCGGATCGTGGAGATACGCAGTATTTT. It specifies CASSQGADRGDTQYF.

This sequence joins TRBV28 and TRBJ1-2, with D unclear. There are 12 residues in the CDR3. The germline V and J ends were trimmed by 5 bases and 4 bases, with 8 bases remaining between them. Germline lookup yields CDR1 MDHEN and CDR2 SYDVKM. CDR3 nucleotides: TGTGCCAGCAGTCCGTCTACCTATGGCTACACCTTC. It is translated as CASSPSTYGYTF.

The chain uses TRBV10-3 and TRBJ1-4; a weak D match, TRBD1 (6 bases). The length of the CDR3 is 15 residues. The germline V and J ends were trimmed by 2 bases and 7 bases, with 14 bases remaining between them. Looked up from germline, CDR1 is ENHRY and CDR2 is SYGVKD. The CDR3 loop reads CAISEQAGVVEKLFF. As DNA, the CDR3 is TGTGCCATCAGTGAGCAAGCAGGGGTGGTTGAAAAACTGTTTTTT.